These 21 T cell receptor beta chains originate from one sample sequenced in a study of blood T cell repertoires in COVID-19. This table comes from immunoSEQ multiplex PCR, and its TCRdb copy is limited to in-frame clones, with some not included. Altogether approximately 68,000 clones are present, roughly 85% being singletons, with the ten largest covering about a third. The sample was peripheral blood. These receptors originate from a woman of 80 years or more with active or convalescent COVID-19.

This chain uses TRBV7-2 with TRBJ2-2, with 10 bases that match TRBD2. Germline V CDR1 and CDR2: SGHTA, FQGNSA. Losses at the gene ends were 1 base for V and 0 bases for J; bases not matched to a gene: 5. The CDR3 covers 18 residues. CDR3 bases: TGTGCCAGCAGCTTAGTCCTAGCGGGGGCTGCGAACACCGGGGAGCTGTTTTTT. Its protein is CASSLVLAGAANTGELFF.

V gene TRBV7-2 combines with J gene TRBJ2-1; D might be TRBD1 (6 bases). The CDR3 loop spans 17 amino acids. Trimming left V 2 bases short and J 0 bases short, with 14 bases between. Per the germline V gene, CDR1 is SGHTA and CDR2 is FQGNSA. The CDR3 DNA reads TGTGCCAGCAGCTTAACGGGCTCAGGGGCCTCCTACAATGAGCAGTTCTTC. Translating gives CASSLTGSGASYNEQFF.

The CDR3 loop reads CAISESQGAIETQYF. The CDR3 coding sequence is TGTGCCATCAGTGAGTCTCAGGGGGCCATAGAGACCCAGTACTTC. V is TRBV10-3 and J is TRBJ2-5; TRBD1 matches 8 bases. V gave up 0 bases and J gave up 4 bases; unmatched junction bases: 4. The germline CDR1 and CDR2 sequences are ENHRY and SYGVKD. The length of the CDR3 is 15 residues.

J is TRBJ2-3 and V is TRBV2, with 8 positions matching TRBD1. This CDR3 is built from 17 residues. The V gene's germline CDR1 is SNHLY and CDR2 FYNNEI. The ends lost 1 base at V and 3 bases at J; junction bases unmatched: 9. The DNA for the CDR3 is TGTGCCAGCAGTGAAGTCTCTTGGGACAGGCTTACAGATACGCAGTATTTT. It is translated as CASSEVSWDRLTDTQYF.

This clone was picked up a small number of times. The chain links TRBV6-6 to TRBJ2-5; 8 bases fit TRBD2. After removal of 6 bases from V and 2 bases from J, the junction contained 8 bases not matched to a gene. Germline V gene sequence: CDR1 MNHNY, CDR2 SVGAGI (reference sequence). The length of the CDR3 is 15 residues. The CDR3 region has the DNA TGTGCCAGCAGGGGGACTAGTCTCCCGCAAGAGACCCAGTACTTC. Translating gives CASRGTSLPQETQYF.

The chain couples TRBV30 to TRBJ2-7, with D perhaps matching TRBD1 (6 bases). Deletions cut 3 bases from V and 6 bases from J, with 12 bases between. Germline V gene data show CDR1 as GTSNPN and CDR2 as SVGIG (reference sequence). The CDR3 covers 12 residues. CDR3 sequence (DNA): TGTGCCTGGAGCAGTTCAGGGGTCGAGCAGTACTTC. Translation: CAWSSSGVEQYF.

This clone was counted once. The J gene is TRBJ1-4, the V gene TRBV18; D unclear. Trimming removed 1 base at V and 0 bases at J, with 9 bases between. CDR1 KGHSH and CDR2 LQKENI come from the germline V gene. This CDR3 has 16 amino acids. CDR3 region: CASSPLLETTNEKLFF. The CDR3 coding sequence is TGTGCCAGCTCACCACTTTTAGAAACAACTAATGAAAAACTGTTTTTT.

This chain uses TRBV5-6 with TRBJ2-7, with D maybe TRBD1 (5 bases). The ends were cut back, 4 bases at V and 7 bases at J, with 24 bases in the middle. This CDR3 is 16 amino acids long. CDR1 and CDR2 from the germline V gene are SGHDT and YYEEEE. CDR3 nucleotide sequence: TGTGCCAGCAGCCCACAACTTCTTGGGGCAAGATATGAGCAGTACTTC. Protein: CASSPQLLGARYEQYF.

This rearrangement joins TRBV3-1 (or the pseudogene TRBV3-2) to TRBJ2-2; TRBD1 matches 9 bases. This CDR3 spans 15 amino acids. V was clipped by 4 bases and J by 9 bases; unmatched bases: 9. Germline V CDR1 and CDR2: LGHDT, YNNKEL (reference sequence). The CDR3 protein is CASSRTGVGPRELFF. CDR3 coding DNA: TGTGCCAGCAGCCGGACAGGGGTGGGGCCTAGGGAGCTGTTTTTT.

CDR3 nucleotides: TGTGCCAGCAGCTTAGGGACAGGCTTTAATGGTTATGGCTACACCTTC. As protein: CASSLGTGFNGYGYTF. This rearrangement joins TRBV7-2 to TRBJ1-2, with 7 bases aligning to TRBD1. The CDR3 contains 16 residues. Germline CDR1 and CDR2: SGHTA and FQGNSA. V was clipped by 1 base and J by 5 bases; unmatched bases: 10.

The count of this clone is one. The chain recombines TRBV10-3 with TRBJ2-3; perhaps TRBD2 as D (6 bases). Germline loops: CDR1 ENHRY, CDR2 SYGVKD. This CDR3 comprises 17 residues. V lost 6 bases, J lost 1 base, and 20 bases lay in between. The CDR3: CAISLLGMGGCTDTQYF. CDR3 DNA sequence: TGTGCCATCAGCCTCCTAGGTATGGGAGGTTGCACAGATACGCAGTATTTT.

The CDR3 loop reads CASSLEDRAPETQYF. CDR3 coding DNA: TGTGCCAGCTCACTAGAGGACAGGGCTCCGGAGACCCAGTACTTC. The chain has TRBV18 and TRBJ2-5; 8 nucleotides align to TRBD1. In germline, CDR1 is KGHSH, CDR2 LQKENI. V dropped 4 bases and J dropped 5; count of bases not matched to a gene: 9. This CDR3 comprises 15 residues.

The chain combines TRBV5-5 with TRBJ2-3; D may be TRBD2 (5 bases). The CDR3 extends over 15 amino acids. The V and J ends lost 5 bases and 2 bases respectively, with 15 bases between them. The germline V gene encodes CDR1 SGHKS and CDR2 YYEKEE (reference sequence). Here the CDR3 DNA reads TGTGCCAGCAGAAAAAGCGGAACCCCCACAGATACGCAGTATTTT. It codes for CASRKSGTPTDTQYF. The variable domain in full, completed from reference TRBV5-5 and TRBJ2-3, reads DAGVTQSPTHLIKTRGQQVTLRCSPISGHKSVSWYQQVLGQGPQFIFQYYEKEERGRGNFPDRFSARQFPNYSSELNVNALLLGDSALYLCASRKSGTPTDTQYFGPGTRLTVL.

V usage is TRBV5-1 and J usage is TRBJ2-6, with D possibly matching TRBD2 (5 bases). The CDR3 is 20 residues long. Germline V gene lookup returns CDR1 SGHRS and CDR2 YFSETQ. Trimming took 2 bases from V and 0 from J, leaving 21 bases between them. DNA for the CDR3: TGCGCCAGCAGCTTAACCCGGATAGGGATTGGACTCTCTGGGGCCAACGTCCTGACTTTC. Its protein product is CASSLTRIGIGLSGANVLTF.

The V call is TRBV27, the J call TRBJ1-6; maybe TRBD1 (5 bases). This CDR3 is built from 15 residues. Germline V gene sequence: CDR1 MNHEY, CDR2 SMNVEV (reference sequence). Trimming stripped 6 bases from V and 6 bases from J, with 15 bases between. The CDR3 DNA follows: TGTGCCAGCAGGCCCAGCGGGGACTTTAATTCACCCCTCCACTTT. This sequence encodes CASRPSGDFNSPLHF.

This sequence joins TRBV6-2 or TRBV6-3 and TRBJ2-5; TRBD2 matches at 7 bases. Germline V gene data show CDR1 as MNHEY and CDR2 as SVGEGT. The CDR3 sequence is 15 residues long. V was clipped by 4 bases and J by 5 bases; unmatched bases: 10. This CDR3 is CASSSGGGHGETQYF. Written as DNA, the CDR3 is TGTGCCAGCAGTTCGGGCGGGGGTCACGGGGAGACCCAGTACTTC.

The J gene is TRBJ1-2, the V gene TRBV5-8; 7 bases fit TRBD1. Germline trimming cut 5 bases from V and 8 bases from J; bases unmatched to any gene: 12. The CDR3 contains 14 residues. Germline V gene lookup returns CDR1 SGHTS and CDR2 YDEGEE. The CDR3 bases are TGTGCCAGCAGTAACACGGACAGGCCCTGGGGCTACACCTTC. Protein sequence: CASSNTDRPWGYTF.

The V gene is TRBV4-3, the J gene TRBJ1-1; D is ambiguous. V lost 0 bases, J lost 6 bases, and 11 bases lay in between. The germline CDR1 and CDR2 sequences are LGHNA and YSLEER. This CDR3 comprises 14 residues. CDR3 DNA sequence: TGCGCCAGCAGCCAAGACTTGAGGGAGGCTGAAGCTTTCTTT. Its protein product is CASSQDLREAEAFF.

This chain connects TRBV6-1 to TRBJ1-3, with D tentatively TRBD1 (6 bases). The CDR3 length is 16 residues. Germline loops: CDR1 MNHNS, CDR2 SASEGT. V lost 2 bases, J lost 4 bases, and 15 bases lay in between. The chain's CDR3 is CASSEFPPGAGNTIYF. Here the CDR3 DNA reads TGTGCCAGCAGTGAATTCCCACCAGGGGCGGGAAACACCATATATTTT.

The J gene is TRBJ1-1, the V gene TRBV4-2; TRBD1 is a possible D gene (5 bases). The V and J ends lost 0 bases and 10 bases respectively, with 21 bases between them. The CDR3 is made up of 16 amino acids. The germline CDR1 and CDR2 sequences are LGHNA and YNFKEQ. CDR3 sequence: CASSQDQEGGTYGAFF. In DNA form, the CDR3 reads TGTGCCAGCAGCCAAGATCAGGAGGGAGGGACTTACGGAGCTTTCTTT.

This clone was detected a few times. V and J are TRBV10-1 and TRBJ2-5; maybe TRBD2 (6 bases). Per germline, CDR1 WNHNN and CDR2 SYGVQD (reference sequence). The CDR3 totals 15 residues. Trimming removed 0 bases at V and 2 bases at J, with 10 bases between. The CDR3 nucleotides read TGCGCCAGCAGTGAGTCCTTGGAGGGGCAAGAGACCCAGTACTTC. Translation: CASSESLEGQETQYF.